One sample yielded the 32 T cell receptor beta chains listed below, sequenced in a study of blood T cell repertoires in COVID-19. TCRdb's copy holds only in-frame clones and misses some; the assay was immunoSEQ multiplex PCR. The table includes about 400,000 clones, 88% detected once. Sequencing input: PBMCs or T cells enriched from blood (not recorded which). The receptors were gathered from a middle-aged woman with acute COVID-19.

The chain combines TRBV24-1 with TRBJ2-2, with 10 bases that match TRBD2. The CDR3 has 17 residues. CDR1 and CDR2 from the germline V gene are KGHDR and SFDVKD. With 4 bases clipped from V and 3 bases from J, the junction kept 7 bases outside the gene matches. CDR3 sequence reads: CATSDSTSGLDTGELFF. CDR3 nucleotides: TGTGCCACCAGTGACTCGACTAGCGGGCTAGACACCGGGGAGCTGTTTTTT.

CDR3 amino acids: CAIRGTPDNSPLHF. The CDR3 DNA reads as TGTGCCATCAGGGGGACACCCGATAATTCACCCCTCCACTTT. This chain links TRBV10-3 with TRBJ1-6; TRBD1 might be the D (6 bases). V was cut by 6 bases and J by 5 bases, with 11 bases left in between. The CDR3 consists of 14 residues. Germline CDR1 is ENHRY and CDR2 is SYGVKD.

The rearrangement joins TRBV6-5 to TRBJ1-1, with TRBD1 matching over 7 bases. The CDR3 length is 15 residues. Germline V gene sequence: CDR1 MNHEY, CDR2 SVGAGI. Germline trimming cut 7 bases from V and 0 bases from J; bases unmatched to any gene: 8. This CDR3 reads CASNPTGPMNTEAFF. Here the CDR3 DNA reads TGTGCCAGCAACCCGACAGGGCCCATGAACACTGAAGCTTTCTTT.

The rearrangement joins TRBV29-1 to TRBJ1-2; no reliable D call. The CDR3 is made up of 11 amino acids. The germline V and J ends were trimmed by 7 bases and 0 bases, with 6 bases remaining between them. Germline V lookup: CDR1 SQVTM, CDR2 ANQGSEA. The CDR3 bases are TGCAGCGGGCAGGCTAACTATGGCTACACCTTC. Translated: CSGQANYGYTF.

The CDR3 sequence: CASSRDRSYGYTF. The CDR3 DNA reads TGTGCCAGCAGCCGGGACAGGTCTTATGGCTACACCTTC. This chain uses TRBV27 with TRBJ1-2, with 8 bases that match TRBD1. The V segment lost 6 bases and the J segment 5 bases; nucleotides outside the gene matches: 5. CDR1 and CDR2 from the germline V gene are MNHEY and SMNVEV (reference sequence). The CDR3 has 13 amino acids.

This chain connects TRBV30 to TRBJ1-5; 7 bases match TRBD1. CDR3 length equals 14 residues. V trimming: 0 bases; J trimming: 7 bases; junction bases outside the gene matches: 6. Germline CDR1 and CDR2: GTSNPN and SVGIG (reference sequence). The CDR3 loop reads CAWSVQAGGQPQHF. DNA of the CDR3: TGTGCCTGGAGTGTTCAGGCAGGGGGACAGCCCCAGCATTTT. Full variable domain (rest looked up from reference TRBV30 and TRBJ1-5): SQTIHQWPATLVQPVGSPLSLECTVEGTSNPNLYWYRQAAGRGLQLLFYSVGIGQISSEVPQNLSASRPQDRQFILSSKKLLLSDSGFYLCAWSVQAGGQPQHFGDGTRLSIL.

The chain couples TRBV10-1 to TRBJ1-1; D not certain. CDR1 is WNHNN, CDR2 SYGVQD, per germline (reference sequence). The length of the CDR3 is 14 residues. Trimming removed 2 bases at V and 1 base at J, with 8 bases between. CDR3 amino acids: CASSETAGNTEAFF. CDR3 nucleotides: TGCGCCAGCAGTGAGACAGCCGGGAACACTGAAGCTTTCTTT.

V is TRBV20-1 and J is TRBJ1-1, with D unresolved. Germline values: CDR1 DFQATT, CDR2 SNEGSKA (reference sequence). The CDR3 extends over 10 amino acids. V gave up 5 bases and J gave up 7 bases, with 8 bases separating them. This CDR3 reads CSASRLEAFF. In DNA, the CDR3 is TGCAGTGCTTCCAGACTTGAAGCTTTCTTT.

The CDR3, as DNA: TGCGCCAGCAGCTTGTTGCCACAGGGCCAGGGGGCAGATGGCTACACCTTC. This sequence encodes CASSLLPQGQGADGYTF. The chain employs TRBV5-1 and TRBJ1-2; the match to TRBD1 covers 8 bases. V lost 1 base to trimming and J lost 6 bases; unmatched junction nucleotides: 14. The CDR3 sequence is 17 residues long. The germline gives CDR1 SGHRS, CDR2 YFSETQ.

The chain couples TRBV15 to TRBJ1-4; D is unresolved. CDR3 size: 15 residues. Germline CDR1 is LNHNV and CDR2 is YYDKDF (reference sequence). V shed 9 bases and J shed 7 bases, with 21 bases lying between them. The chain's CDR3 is CATKNGIAHFEKLFF. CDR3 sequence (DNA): TGTGCCACGAAGAACGGGATAGCGCATTTTGAAAAACTGTTTTTT. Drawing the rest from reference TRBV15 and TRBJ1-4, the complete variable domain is DAMVIQNPRYQVTQFGKPVTLSCSQTLNHNVMYWYQQKSSQAPKLLFHYYDKDFNNEADTPDNFQSRRPNTSFCFLDIRSPGLGDTAMYLCATKNGIAHFEKLFFGSGTQLSVL.

CDR3 sequence: CASNDRGKDTQYF. Here the CDR3 DNA reads TGTGCCAGTAATGACAGGGGGAAAGATACGCAGTATTTT. The genes are TRBV19 and TRBJ2-3; 9 bases are a match to TRBD1. CDR1 is LNHDA and CDR2 is SQIVND in the germline V gene (reference sequence). J lost 5 bases, V lost 7 bases, and 4 bases had no gene match. The CDR3 loop spans 13 amino acids. Drawing the rest from reference TRBV19 and TRBJ2-3, the complete variable domain is DGGITQSPKYLFRKEGQNVTLSCEQNLNHDAMYWYRQDPGQGLRLIYYSQIVNDFQKGDIAEGYSVSREKKESFPLTVTSAQKNPTAFYLCASNDRGKDTQYFGPGTRLTVL.

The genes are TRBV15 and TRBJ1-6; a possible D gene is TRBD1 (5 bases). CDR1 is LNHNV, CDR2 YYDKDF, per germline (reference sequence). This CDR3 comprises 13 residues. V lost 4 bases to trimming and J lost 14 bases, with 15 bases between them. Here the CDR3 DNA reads TGTGCCACCAGCACCGGGACCGGGGGGTCCCTCCACTTT. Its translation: CATSTGTGGSLHF. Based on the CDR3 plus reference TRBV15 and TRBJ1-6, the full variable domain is DAMVIQNPRYQVTQFGKPVTLSCSQTLNHNVMYWYQQKSSQAPKLLFHYYDKDFNNEADTPDNFQSRRPNTSFCFLDIRSPGLGDTAMYLCATSTGTGGSLHFGNGTRLTVT.

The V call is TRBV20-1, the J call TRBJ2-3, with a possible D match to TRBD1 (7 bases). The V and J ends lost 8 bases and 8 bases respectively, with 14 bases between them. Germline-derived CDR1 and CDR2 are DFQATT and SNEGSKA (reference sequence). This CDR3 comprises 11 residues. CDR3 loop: CSNQGGLTQYF. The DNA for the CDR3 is TGCAGTAACCAGGGGGGACTTACGCAGTATTTT.

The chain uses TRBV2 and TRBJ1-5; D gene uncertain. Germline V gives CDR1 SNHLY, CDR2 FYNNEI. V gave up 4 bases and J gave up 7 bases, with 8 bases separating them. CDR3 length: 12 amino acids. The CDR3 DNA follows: TGTGCCAGCAGTGCTGATCGGCAGCCCCAGCATTTT. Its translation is CASSADRQPQHF. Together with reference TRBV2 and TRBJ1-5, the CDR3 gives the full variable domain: EPEVTQTPSHQVTQMGQEVILRCVPISNHLYFYWYRQILGQKVEFLVSFYNNEISEKSEIFDDQFSVERPDGSNFTLKIRSTKLEDSAMYFCASSADRQPQHFGDGTRLSIL.

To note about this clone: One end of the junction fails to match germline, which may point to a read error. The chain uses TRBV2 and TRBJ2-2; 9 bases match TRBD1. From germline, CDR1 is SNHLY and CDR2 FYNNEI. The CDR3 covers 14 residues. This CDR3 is CASREGTGTGELFF. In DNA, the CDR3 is TGTGCCAGCAGGGAAGGGACAGGGACCGGGGAGCTGTTTTTT.

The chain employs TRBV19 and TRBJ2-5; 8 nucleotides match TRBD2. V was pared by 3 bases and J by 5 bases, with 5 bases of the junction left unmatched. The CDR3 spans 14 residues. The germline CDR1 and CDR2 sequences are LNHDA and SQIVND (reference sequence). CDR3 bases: TGTGCCAGTAGTATGAATGGCGGGGGGGAGACCCAGTACTTC. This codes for CASSMNGGGETQYF.

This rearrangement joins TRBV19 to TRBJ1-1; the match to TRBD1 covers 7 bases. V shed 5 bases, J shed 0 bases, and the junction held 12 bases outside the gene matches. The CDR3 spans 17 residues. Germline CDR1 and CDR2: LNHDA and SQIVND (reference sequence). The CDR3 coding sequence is TGTGCCAGTAGTTTCGCTATGACAGGGCGGTTGAACACTGAAGCTTTCTTT. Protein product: CASSFAMTGRLNTEAFF.

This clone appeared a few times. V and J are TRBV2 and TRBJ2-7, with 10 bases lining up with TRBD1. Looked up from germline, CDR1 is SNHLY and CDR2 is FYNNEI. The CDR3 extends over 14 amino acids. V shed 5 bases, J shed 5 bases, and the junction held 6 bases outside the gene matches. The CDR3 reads CASSWGQGRDEQYF. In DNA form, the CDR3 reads TGTGCCAGCAGTTGGGGACAGGGGAGGGACGAGCAGTACTTC.

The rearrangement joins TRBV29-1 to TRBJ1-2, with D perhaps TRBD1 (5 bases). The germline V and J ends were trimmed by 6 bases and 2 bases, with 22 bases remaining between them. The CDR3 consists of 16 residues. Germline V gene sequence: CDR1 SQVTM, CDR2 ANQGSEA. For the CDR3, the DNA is TGCAGCGTCCCGACCTCTTCAGGGCTTTACAACTATGGCTACACCTTC. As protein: CSVPTSSGLYNYGYTF.

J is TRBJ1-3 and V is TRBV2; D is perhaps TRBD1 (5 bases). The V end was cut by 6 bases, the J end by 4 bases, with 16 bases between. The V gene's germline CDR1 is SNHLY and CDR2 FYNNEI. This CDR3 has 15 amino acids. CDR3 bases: TGTGCCAGCAGATATCTACCAGGGTCCGGAAACACCATATATTTT. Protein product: CASRYLPGSGNTIYF.

CDR3 region: CASSQVPETTHEQYF. The CDR3 nucleotides read TGTGCCAGCAGCCAAGTCCCCGAGACAACCCACGAGCAGTACTTC. The chain has TRBV3-1 (or the pseudogene TRBV3-2) and TRBJ2-7; D is ambiguous. The CDR3 has 15 amino acids. Trimming cost V 1 base and J 5 bases, with 15 bases left between them. Germline CDR1 is LGHDT and CDR2 is YNNKEL (reference sequence).

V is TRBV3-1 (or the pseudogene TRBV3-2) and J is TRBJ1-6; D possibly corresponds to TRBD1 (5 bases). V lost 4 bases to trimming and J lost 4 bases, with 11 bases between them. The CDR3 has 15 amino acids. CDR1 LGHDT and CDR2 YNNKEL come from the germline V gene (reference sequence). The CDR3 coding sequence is TGTGCCAGCAGCCCATTGACAGTTTATAATTCACCCCTCCACTTT. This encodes CASSPLTVYNSPLHF.

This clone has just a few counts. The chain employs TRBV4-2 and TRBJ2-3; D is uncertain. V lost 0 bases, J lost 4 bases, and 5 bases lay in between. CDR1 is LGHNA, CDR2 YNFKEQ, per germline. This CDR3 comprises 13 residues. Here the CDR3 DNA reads TGTGCCAGCAGCCAAGATCAGGCAGATACGCAGTATTTT. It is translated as CASSQDQADTQYF.

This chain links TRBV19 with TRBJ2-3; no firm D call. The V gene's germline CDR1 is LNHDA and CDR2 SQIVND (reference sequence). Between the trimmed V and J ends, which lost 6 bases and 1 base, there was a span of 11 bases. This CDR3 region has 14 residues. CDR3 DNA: TGTGCCAGTAGGTCGGGTCACGGCACAGATACGCAGTATTTT. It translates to CASRSGHGTDTQYF.

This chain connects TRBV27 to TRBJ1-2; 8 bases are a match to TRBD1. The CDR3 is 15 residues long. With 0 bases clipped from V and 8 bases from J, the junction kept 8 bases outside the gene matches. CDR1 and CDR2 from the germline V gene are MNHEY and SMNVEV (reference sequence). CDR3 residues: CASSLSPGQGEGYTF. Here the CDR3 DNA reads TGTGCCAGCAGTTTATCCCCCGGACAGGGTGAAGGCTACACCTTC.

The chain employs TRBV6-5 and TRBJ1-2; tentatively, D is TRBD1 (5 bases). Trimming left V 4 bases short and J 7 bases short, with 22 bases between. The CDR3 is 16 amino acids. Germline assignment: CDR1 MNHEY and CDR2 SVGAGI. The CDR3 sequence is CASSLTPGRVVSGYTF. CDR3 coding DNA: TGTGCCAGCAGTTTAACTCCAGGCAGGGTGGTGTCTGGCTACACCTTC.

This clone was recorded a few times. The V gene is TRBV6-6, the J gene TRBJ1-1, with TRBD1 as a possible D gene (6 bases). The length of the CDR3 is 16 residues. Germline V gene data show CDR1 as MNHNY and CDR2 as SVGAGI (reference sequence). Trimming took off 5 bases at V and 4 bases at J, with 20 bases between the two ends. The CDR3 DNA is TGTGCCAGCAGTCGACGGACAGCGATTTGGGGCACTGAAGCTTTCTTT. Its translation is CASSRRTAIWGTEAFF.

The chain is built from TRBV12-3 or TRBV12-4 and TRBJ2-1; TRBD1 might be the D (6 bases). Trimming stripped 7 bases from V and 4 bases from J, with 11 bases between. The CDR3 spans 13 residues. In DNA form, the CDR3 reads TGTGCCAGCATAAGGCAGGGGTACAATGAGCAGTTCTTC. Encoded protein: CASIRQGYNEQFF.

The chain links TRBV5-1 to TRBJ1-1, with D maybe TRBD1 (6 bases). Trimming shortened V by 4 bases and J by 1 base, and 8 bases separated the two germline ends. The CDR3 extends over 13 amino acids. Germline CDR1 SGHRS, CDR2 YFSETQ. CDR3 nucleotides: TGCGCCAGCAGCATCAGGGGGAACACTGAAGCTTTCTTT. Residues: CASSIRGNTEAFF.

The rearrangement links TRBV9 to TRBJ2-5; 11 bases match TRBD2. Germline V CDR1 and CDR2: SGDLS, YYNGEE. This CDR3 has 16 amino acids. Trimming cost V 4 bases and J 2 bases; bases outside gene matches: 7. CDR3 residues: CASSTRLAGKQETQYF. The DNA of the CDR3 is TGTGCCAGCAGCACCAGACTAGCGGGGAAACAAGAGACCCAGTACTTC.

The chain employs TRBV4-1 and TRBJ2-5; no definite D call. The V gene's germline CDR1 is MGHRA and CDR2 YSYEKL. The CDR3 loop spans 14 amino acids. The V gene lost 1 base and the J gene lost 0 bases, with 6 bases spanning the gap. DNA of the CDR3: TGCGCCAGCAGCCAAGGCAGGAACCAAGAGACCCAGTACTTC. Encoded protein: CASSQGRNQETQYF.

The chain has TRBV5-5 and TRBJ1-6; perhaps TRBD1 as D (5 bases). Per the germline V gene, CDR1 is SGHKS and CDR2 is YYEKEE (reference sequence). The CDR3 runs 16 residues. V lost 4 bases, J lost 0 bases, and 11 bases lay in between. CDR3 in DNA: TGTGCCAGCAGCCACGGACACAGCTCCTATAATTCACCCCTCCACTTT. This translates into CASSHGHSSYNSPLHF.